Presented here are 8 T cell receptor beta chains from one specimen sequenced in a study of blood T cell repertoires in COVID-19 (dated by TCRdb to about 2020). Libraries came from the immunoSEQ multiplex PCR assay. The table was pulled from immuneACCESS by TCRdb, which kept in-frame rearrangements only. Such tables lose some clones; where checked, under half of the loss comes from unresolved V genes, and the rest has no known cause. This sample lists 150,000 to 200,000 clones; 80% to 90% were detected once. About 9.6% of the sample is in the top ten clones. Input material: peripheral blood. Receptors originate from a man aged 45-65 years with active or convalescent COVID-19.

The J gene is TRBJ2-3, the V gene TRBV5-1; 7 bases agree with TRBD2. CDR3 length: 16 residues. Germline CDR1 is SGHRS and CDR2 is YFSETQ. V dropped 3 bases and J dropped 2; count of bases not matched to a gene: 9. The CDR3 nucleotides read TGCGCCAGCAGCTCCCGGGACTATTTACACACAGATACGCAGTATTTT. It encodes CASSSRDYLHTDTQYF.

This sequence joins TRBV6-5 and TRBJ1-1; possibly TRBD1 for D (5 bases). CDR3 length: 15 amino acids. V gave up 7 bases and J gave up 5 bases, with 20 bases separating them. The germline gives CDR1 MNHEY, CDR2 SVGAGI. The CDR3 bases are TGTGCCAGCACCTACAACAGGCGCGCAGGGACTGAAGCTTTCTTT. It specifies CASTYNRRAGTEAFF.

This clone was counted a few times. V and J are TRBV7-2 and TRBJ2-7; perhaps TRBD2 as D (6 bases). The length of the CDR3 is 14 residues. Trimming took 5 bases from V and 4 from J, leaving 15 bases between them. Germline V CDR1 and CDR2: SGHTA, FQGNSA. The CDR3 reads CASSPYSGSYEQYF. The DNA of the CDR3 is TGTGCCAGCAGCCCTTATAGCGGCTCTTACGAGCAGTACTTC. The variable domain in full, with the rest retrieved from reference TRBV7-2 and TRBJ2-7, is GAGVSQSPSNKVTEKGKDVELRCDPISGHTALYWYRQSLGQGLEFLIYFQGNSAPDKSGLPSDRFSAERTGGSVSTLTIQRTQQEDSAVYLCASSPYSGSYEQYFGPGTRLTVT.

The rearrangement joins TRBV6-5 to TRBJ2-2, with 9 bases that match TRBD1. The CDR3 spans 15 residues. The germline gives CDR1 MNHEY, CDR2 SVGAGI. The ends lost 6 bases at V and 1 base at J; junction bases unmatched: 3. The CDR3 region has the DNA TGTGCCAGCAGCAACAGGGGGCTGAACACCGGGGAGCTGTTTTTT. The encoded protein is CASSNRGLNTGELFF.

The chain uses TRBV6-2 or TRBV6-3 and TRBJ2-2; 12 bases fit TRBD2. V lost 5 bases, J lost 4 bases, and 8 bases stayed unmatched. The CDR3 covers 17 residues. Germline assignment: CDR1 MNHEY and CDR2 SVGEGT. The DNA for the CDR3 is TGTGCCAGCAGTATTCTAGCGGGGGGGCCTGGCACCGGGGAGCTGTTTTTT. This gives the protein CASSILAGGPGTGELFF.

The chain combines TRBV5-1 with TRBJ1-6, with TRBD1 matching 7 bases. Germline V gene data show CDR1 as SGHRS and CDR2 as YFSETQ. Trimming cost V 4 bases and J 6 bases; bases outside gene matches: 7. The CDR3 is made up of 15 amino acids. The CDR3, as DNA: TGCGCCAGCAGCAAACAGGGGACGGGTAATTCACCCCTCCACTTT. Residues: CASSKQGTGNSPLHF.

This sequence joins TRBV4-2 and TRBJ2-6, with 7 positions matching TRBD1. This CDR3 comprises 18 residues. The germline CDR1 and CDR2 sequences are LGHNA and YNFKEQ. The junction had 6 bases not matched to a gene; V was cut back by 0 bases and J by 1 base. The CDR3 coding sequence is TGTGCCAGCAGCCAAGAGCCGGGACAGAGGTCTGGGGCCAACGTCCTGACTTTC. This encodes CASSQEPGQRSGANVLTF.

The gene calls are TRBV5-4 and TRBJ2-1; tentatively, D is TRBD2 (6 bases). CDR1 SGHNT and CDR2 YYREEE come from the germline V gene (reference sequence). V was clipped by 3 bases and J by 1 base, with 14 bases between them. This CDR3 is built from 16 residues. As DNA, the CDR3 is TGTGCCAGCAGCTCAGCGGGTAGTTTTTCCTACAATGAGCAGTTCTTC. It translates to CASSSAGSFSYNEQFF.